The 27 T cell receptor beta chains presented below share a single source sample, sequenced in a study of T cells in Graves' hyperthyroidism and ophthalmopathy. RNA transcripts gave rise to amplified TCR beta CDR3 regions. TCR CDR3 regions were first amplified by RT-PCR with HTBI primers. TCRdb re-called the multiplex PCR reads with MiXCR, one entry per CDR3 protein. The data contain 350,000 or so distinct CDR3 sequences, less than 20% of them singletons. The sample was blood. The receptor source for this set is a woman aged 40 to 49 with Graves' ophthalmopathy.

This clonotype was detected ten times or more. This chain links TRBV5-1 with TRBJ2-3, with D possibly TRBD1 on 6 matching bases. Germline V gives CDR1 SGHRS, CDR2 YFSETQ. CDR3 size: 15 residues. V gave up 4 bases and J gave up 4 bases, with 16 bases separating them. DNA of the CDR3: TGCGCCAGCAGCATTACAGGGACGTCGCCAGATACGCAGTATTTT. Translating it yields CASSITGTSPDTQYF.

The table lists this clonotype with many counts. This sequence joins TRBV11-2 and TRBJ2-7, with 10 nucleotides matching TRBD2. With 5 bases clipped from V and 6 bases from J, the junction kept 16 bases outside the gene matches. CDR3 length: 17 amino acids. Per the germline V gene, CDR1 is SGHAT and CDR2 is FQNNGV. The CDR3 coding sequence is TGTGCCAGCAGCCAGGGGCCTAGCGGGAGAGTGTACTCCGAGCAGTACTTC. This encodes CASSQGPSGRVYSEQYF. Together with reference TRBV11-2 and TRBJ2-7, the CDR3 gives the full variable domain: EAGVAQSPRYKIIEKRQSVAFWCNPISGHATLYWYQQILGQGPKLLIQFQNNGVVDDSQLPKDRFSAERLKGVDSTLKIQPAKLEDSAVYLCASSQGPSGRVYSEQYFGPGTRLTVT.

This clonotype came up many times. The V and J genes are TRBV28 and TRBJ2-2, with TRBD2 matching 12 bases. Unmatched junction bases numbered 5, after V lost 6 bases and J lost 6 bases. The length of the CDR3 is 15 residues. CDR1 MDHEN and CDR2 SYDVKM come from the germline V gene. The CDR3 DNA follows: TGTGCCAGCAGCCTAACTAGCGGGAGGCCCGGGGAGCTGTTTTTT. Amino acid sequence: CASSLTSGRPGELFF. Combining the CDR3 with reference TRBV28 and TRBJ2-2 gives the whole variable domain DVKVTQSSRYLVKRTGEKVFLECVQDMDHENMFWYRQDPGLGLRLIYFSYDVKMKEKGDIPEGYSVSREKKERFSLILESASTNQTSMYLCASSLTSGRPGELFFGEGSRLTVL.

This clonotype was seen ten or more times. The rearrangement uses TRBV6-2 or TRBV6-3 and TRBJ2-7, with a weak D call TRBD2 (5 bases). Germline V gene lookup returns CDR1 MNHEY and CDR2 SVGEGT. The CDR3 contains 14 residues. V lost 5 bases, J lost 4 bases, and 15 bases lay in between. The CDR3 loop is CASSQRGSKYEQYF. The CDR3 DNA is TGTGCCAGCAGTCAAAGAGGGAGCAAATACGAGCAGTACTTC.

This clonotype was counted only a few times. The gene calls are TRBV3-1 and TRBJ1-3, with D uncertain. CDR1 and CDR2 (germline): LGHDT, YNNKEL (reference sequence). The CDR3 is 16 amino acids. V lost 0 bases, J lost 2 bases, and 11 bases lay in between. In DNA, the CDR3 is TGTGCCAGCAGCCAAGATGATGTGAGGCCTGGAAACACCATATATTTT. This sequence encodes CASSQDDVRPGNTIYF.

As regards this clonotype: This is likely a read error, given that the CDR3 carries no conserved phenylalanine or tryptophan at its end. It is unclear where the CDR3 begins or ends on the DNA, so no DNA is shown, and the CDR3 is as TCRdb lists it. The rearrangement links TRBV6-5 to TRBJ1-3. CDR1 and CDR2 (germline): MNHEY, SVGAGI. The CDR3 length equals 12 residues, ends included. CDR3 sequence reads: CASNSAGNTISS.

This clonotype has ten or more counts. The chain has TRBV12-3 or TRBV12-4 and TRBJ2-6; D unclear. CDR3 length: 15 residues. Between the trimmed V and J ends, which lost 3 bases and 2 bases, there was a span of 8 bases. The CDR3 nucleotides are TGTGCCAGCAGTTTTGAGAAAGCTGGGGCCAACGTCCTGACTTTC. Its translation: CASSFEKAGANVLTF.

A note on this clonotype: A read error may produce the germline difference seen at one junction end. V usage is TRBV7-8 and J usage is TRBJ1-2; no clear D. Germline V lookup: CDR1 SGHVS, CDR2 FQNEAQ. The CDR3 runs to 13 residues. DNA for the CDR3: TGTGCCAGCAGTTACGGGCCTAACTATGGCTACATCTTC. Translating it yields CASSYGPNYGYIF.

Ten or more counts support this clonotype. This chain connects TRBV2 to TRBJ1-2; 9 positions match TRBD1. The germline CDR1 and CDR2 sequences are SNHLY and FYNNEI. Trimming took 3 bases from V and 4 from J; bases not matched to a gene: 0. This CDR3 spans 13 amino acids. CDR3 residues: CASSEGQGYGYTF. The DNA of the CDR3 is TGTGCCAGCAGTGAGGGACAGGGCTATGGCTACACCTTC.

This clonotype was picked up many times. The V call is TRBV11-2, the J call TRBJ2-7; tentatively, D is TRBD2 (7 bases). The CDR3 runs to 12 residues. Germline lookup yields CDR1 SGHAT and CDR2 FQNNGV. V lost 6 bases to trimming and J lost 5 bases, with 11 bases between them. Here the CDR3 reads CASSTGGHEQYF. CDR3 in DNA: TGTGCCAGCAGTACCGGGGGGCACGAGCAGTACTTC.

As concerns this clonotype: Just one base apart from a much larger clone, this may be a read error. This rearrangement joins TRBV2 to TRBJ1-5; D gene ambiguous. Germline V gene sequence: CDR1 SNHLY, CDR2 FYNNEI. V shed 8 bases and J shed 5 bases, with 19 bases lying between them. This CDR3 comprises 15 residues. The CDR3 reads CASGASGTHDQPQHF. The CDR3 DNA reads TGTGCCAGCGGCGCCTCGGGAACCCATGATCAGCCCCAGCATTTT.

The gene calls are TRBV6-1 and TRBJ2-7; no firm D call. V gave up 6 bases and J gave up 5 bases, with 11 bases separating them. The CDR3 has 12 residues. The germline gives CDR1 MNHNS, CDR2 SASEGT. The CDR3 sequence is CASSTHSHEQYF. The CDR3 nucleotides are TGTGCCAGCAGCACGCACAGCCACGAGCAGTACTTC.

The rearrangement uses TRBV4-1 and TRBJ2-4; the match to TRBD1 covers 12 bases. V shed 3 bases, J shed 0 bases, and the junction held 9 bases outside the gene matches. CDR3 length: 19 residues. CDR1 MGHRA and CDR2 YSYEKL come from the germline V gene. The CDR3 protein is CASSQTGTGGLLAKNIQYF. Here the CDR3 DNA reads TGCGCCAGCAGCCAGACCGGGACAGGGGGCCTCCTAGCCAAAAACATTCAGTACTTC.

This clonotype has at least ten counts. The J gene is TRBJ2-5, the V gene TRBV28, with D maybe TRBD1 (6 bases). Looked up from germline, CDR1 is MDHEN and CDR2 is SYDVKM. The CDR3 totals 15 residues. The germline V and J ends were trimmed by 2 bases and 2 bases, with 12 bases remaining between them. Written as DNA, the CDR3 is TGTGCCAGCAGTTTAGGTTGGCAGGGGCAAGAGACCCAGTACTTC. Its translation is CASSLGWQGQETQYF.

This clonotype was seen ten or more times. The chain is built from TRBV5-1 and TRBJ1-1; D unresolved. With 0 bases removed from V and 3 bases from J, the gap between germline ends came to 9 bases. CDR3 length: 14 amino acids. Per the germline V gene, CDR1 is SGHRS and CDR2 is YFSETQ. For the CDR3, the DNA is TGCGCCAGCAGCTTGGTTGGAGCTTACACTGAAGCTTTCTTT. Translated: CASSLVGAYTEAFF.

This clonotype was counted many times. The CDR3 reads CASSIISDSGNTIYF. The CDR3 DNA sequence: TGTGCCAGCAGCATTATTTCAGATTCTGGAAACACCATATATTTT. The V call is TRBV6-1, the J call TRBJ1-3, with D uncertain. Deletions cut 6 bases from V and 1 base from J, with 13 bases between. The germline CDR1 and CDR2 sequences are MNHNS and SASEGT. The CDR3 is 15 residues long.

The count of this clonotype is one. This may be a read error: a much more frequent sequence differs by one nucleotide. The chain couples TRBV3-1 to TRBJ2-7; D uncertain. The germline gives CDR1 LGHDT, CDR2 YNNKEL (reference sequence). This CDR3 region has 13 residues. CDR3 sequence (DNA): TGTGCCAGCAGCCTTCGGAATGGGCGCGAGCGGTACTTC. It codes for CASSLRNGRERYF.

The chain carries TRBV28 and TRBJ2-7; D ambiguous. This CDR3 is 15 amino acids long. The germline V gene encodes CDR1 MDHEN and CDR2 SYDVKM. Trimming left V 4 bases short and J 3 bases short, with 16 bases between. In DNA, the CDR3 is TGTGCCAGCAGTTCCTTCACAGTCGCTCACTACGAGCAGTACTTC. Protein product: CASSSFTVAHYEQYF. The whole variable domain, remainder taken from reference TRBV28 and TRBJ2-7, is DVKVTQSSRYLVKRTGEKVFLECVQDMDHENMFWYRQDPGLGLRLIYFSYDVKMKEKGDIPEGYSVSREKKERFSLILESASTNQTSMYLCASSSFTVAHYEQYFGPGTRLTVT.

This clonotype showed up many times. CDR3 in amino acids: CASSSSGQGFEQYF. As DNA, the CDR3 is TGTGCCAGCAGCTCGTCGGGACAGGGATTCGAGCAGTACTTC. This chain uses TRBV7-9 with TRBJ2-7; the match to TRBD1 covers 9 bases. The length of the CDR3 is 14 residues. Germline values: CDR1 SEHNR, CDR2 FQNEAQ (reference sequence). With 4 bases clipped from V and 6 bases from J, the junction kept 7 bases outside the gene matches.

This clonotype was seen at least ten times. The chain is built from TRBV20-1 and TRBJ2-5, with 7 nucleotides matching TRBD1. The CDR3 totals 12 residues. With 5 bases clipped from V and 5 bases from J, the junction kept 5 bases outside the gene matches. Germline assignment: CDR1 DFQATT and CDR2 SNEGSKA (reference sequence). CDR3 coding DNA: TGCAGTGCTGGTGACAGGGCCGAGACCCAGTACTTC. Its protein is CSAGDRAETQYF.

This clonotype was seen ten or more times. This rearrangement joins TRBV28 to TRBJ1-5; 7 positions agree with TRBD1. This CDR3 comprises 16 residues. Germline assignment: CDR1 MDHEN and CDR2 SYDVKM. J was trimmed by 3 bases and V by 1 base; bases with no gene match: 6. DNA of the CDR3: TGTGCCAGCAGTTTATCGGGGACAGCCCTCAATCAGCCCCAGCATTTT. It translates to CASSLSGTALNQPQHF.

The genes are TRBV18 and TRBJ2-5, with D possibly TRBD2 on 6 matching bases. Germline CDR1 KGHSH, CDR2 LQKENI. The CDR3 runs to 13 residues. Between the trimmed V and J ends, which lost 5 bases and 5 bases, there was a span of 12 bases. In nucleotides, the CDR3 is TGTGCCAGCTCAGGGGGGACGGATGAGACCCAGTACTTC. Protein sequence: CASSGGTDETQYF.

This clonotype was counted ten times or more. V is TRBV28 and J is TRBJ2-6, with TRBD1 matching over 11 bases. This CDR3 region has 18 residues. Germline V gene data show CDR1 as MDHEN and CDR2 as SYDVKM. The junction had 11 bases not matched to a gene; V was cut back by 7 bases and J by 3 bases. The CDR3, as DNA: TGTGCCAGCACCCCGTCCGGACAGGGGGCAGGTGGGGCCAACGTCCTGACTTTC. Protein product: CASTPSGQGAGGANVLTF.

This clonotype was observed at least ten times. CDR3 DNA: TGTGCCAGCAGCGTAGACGGGCATCAGCCCCAGCATTTT. Protein: CASSVDGHQPQHF. The chain uses TRBV9 and TRBJ1-5; the D is unclear. Per the germline V gene, CDR1 is SGDLS and CDR2 is YYNGEE. Between the trimmed V and J ends, which lost 0 bases and 5 bases, there was a span of 6 bases. The CDR3 consists of 13 residues.

The table lists this clonotype with many counts. The chain is built from TRBV6-5 and TRBJ2-5, with D perhaps matching TRBD1 (5 bases). Germline V gives CDR1 MNHEY, CDR2 SVGAGI. V lost 2 bases to trimming and J lost 1 base, with 11 bases between them. The CDR3 runs to 15 residues. The CDR3 DNA reads TGTGCCAGCAGTTACCTAGGGGTTAGCCAAGAGACCCAGTACTTC. It translates to CASSYLGVSQETQYF.

This clonotype was detected ten times or more. The junction and the germline gene differ at one end; a read error may be behind it. The chain is built from TRBV18 and TRBJ2-5; D gene uncertain. The CDR3 is 13 residues long. Germline lookup yields CDR1 KGHSH and CDR2 LQKENI. The CDR3 here is CASSPRDKETQNF. CDR3 nucleotide sequence: TGTGCCAGCTCACCACGGGATAAAGAGACCCAGAACTTC.

The chain is built from TRBV28 and TRBJ2-5; D possibly corresponds to TRBD1 (6 bases). Between the trimmed V and J ends, which lost 6 bases and 4 bases, there was a span of 21 bases. Per the germline V gene, CDR1 is MDHEN and CDR2 is SYDVKM. This CDR3 contains 16 residues. CDR3 sequence (DNA): TGTGCCAGCAGGACCGCGGGCAGGGGTGGGGGAGAGACCCAGTACTTC. Translating it yields CASRTAGRGGGETQYF. Full variable domain (remainder filled in from reference TRBV28 and TRBJ2-5): DVKVTQSSRYLVKRTGEKVFLECVQDMDHENMFWYRQDPGLGLRLIYFSYDVKMKEKGDIPEGYSVSREKKERFSLILESASTNQTSMYLCASRTAGRGGGETQYFGPGTRLLVL.